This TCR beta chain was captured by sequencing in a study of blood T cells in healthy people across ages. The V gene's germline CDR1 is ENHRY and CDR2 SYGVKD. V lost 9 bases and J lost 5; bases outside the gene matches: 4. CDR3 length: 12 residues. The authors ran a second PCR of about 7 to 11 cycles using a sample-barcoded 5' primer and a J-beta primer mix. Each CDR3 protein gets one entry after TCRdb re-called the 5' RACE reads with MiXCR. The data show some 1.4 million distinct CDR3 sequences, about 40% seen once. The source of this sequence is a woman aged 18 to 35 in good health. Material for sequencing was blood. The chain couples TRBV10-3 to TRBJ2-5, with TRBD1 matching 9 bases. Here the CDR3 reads CAIQGAGETQYF. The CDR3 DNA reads TGTGCCATACAGGGGGCCGGGGAGACCCAGTACTTC.